This T cell receptor (beta chain) was obtained from a study of liver allograft versus peripheral blood T cells. Study details: Transplanted-liver T cell receptor repertoires were compared with recipients' peripheral blood repertoires.

This clonotype came up a few times. The CDR3 totals 15 residues. Trimming left V 5 bases short and J 1 base short, with 12 bases between. Per germline, CDR1 SGHNT and CDR2 YENEEA. TCRdb redid the calling of the reads with MiXCR, one entry per CDR3 protein. Of fewer than 15,000 distinct CDR3 sequences listed, 15% to 20% were seen once; the top ten hold approximately 2%. This receptor was identified in a human patient who had a liver transplant. Some T cells here may be from the graft donor. The V call is TRBV11-3, the J call TRBJ2-4; tentatively, D is TRBD1 or TRBD2 (5 bases each). CDR3 bases: TGTGCCAGCAGCGTAGGGGACGCTGCCAAAAACATTCAGTACTTC. It translates to CASSVGDAAKNIQYF.